Shown below are 18 T cell receptor beta chains from a single sample sequenced in a study of neurological immune-mediated disorders (dated by TCRdb to between 2018 and 2021). Library preparation used 5' RACE. Sequenced on an Illumina HiSeq 2500. TCRdb handled the public reads itself, with Q25 trimming in fastp and clone calling in MiXCR, and kept productive beta chains. Each entry merges the rows of one CDR3 protein and shows their most common DNA and genes. This sample lists about 14,000 distinct CDR3 sequences; about 9.4% were detected once. The ten largest clones take up under 30% of the sample. The specimen sequenced was PBMCs. The receptors come from a woman aged 40 to 55 in good health.

In this sample, this clonotype turned up many times. The chain employs TRBV20-1 and TRBJ1-6, with 9 bases identical to TRBD1. Trimming cost V 3 bases and J 6 bases; bases outside gene matches: 9. Germline loops: CDR1 DFQATT, CDR2 SNEGSKA (reference sequence). The CDR3 is 16 amino acids. The CDR3 is CSARLRGQGLNSPLHF. The DNA for the CDR3 is TGCAGTGCTAGGCTGAGGGGACAGGGCCTTAATTCACCCCTCCACTTT.

This CDR3 reads CSAEGLAGGPLYEQYF. The CDR3 nucleotides are TGCAGTGCTGAGGGACTAGCGGGGGGGCCCCTCTACGAGCAGTACTTC. V and J are TRBV20-1 and TRBJ2-7; 16 nucleotides line up with TRBD2. The V gene's germline CDR1 is DFQATT and CDR2 SNEGSKA (reference sequence). The V and J ends lost 5 bases and 3 bases, in that order; junction bases with no gene match: 7. The CDR3 is 16 residues long.

This clonotype occurred many times. The rearrangement uses TRBV7-9 and TRBJ2-7; TRBD1 might be the D (5 bases). The germline V gene has CDR1 SEHNR and CDR2 FQNEAQ (reference sequence). V lost 3 bases, J lost 2 bases, and 8 bases lay in between. The CDR3 sequence is 13 residues long. CDR3 in DNA: TGTGCCAGCAGCTTGTTGACAGCCTACGAGCAGTACTTC. Amino acids: CASSLLTAYEQYF.

This clonotype was seen at least ten times. A read error may produce the germline difference seen at one junction end. The gene calls are TRBV15 and TRBJ2-5; D possibly corresponds to TRBD2 (6 bases). CDR3 length equals 12 residues. Germline assignment: CDR1 LNHNV and CDR2 YYDKDF (reference sequence). CDR3 loop: CATSRDVGGRNF. As DNA, the CDR3 is TGTGCCACCAGCAGAGATGTGGGGGGAAGGAACTTC. Together with reference TRBV15 and TRBJ2-5, the CDR3 gives the full variable domain: DAMVIQNPRYQVTQFGKPVTLSCSQTLNHNVMYWYQQKSSQAPKLLFHYYDKDFNNEADTPDNFQSRRPNTSFCFLDIRSPGLGDTAMYLCATSRDVGGRNFGPGTRLLVL.

This clonotype occurred many times. The rearrangement links TRBV28 to TRBJ2-7, with D possibly matching TRBD2 (5 bases). CDR3 length equals 18 residues. The germline V gene has CDR1 MDHEN and CDR2 SYDVKM. The V and J ends lost 6 bases and 0 bases respectively, with 24 bases between them. CDR3: CASSQLARPGEPSYEQYF. CDR3 coding DNA: TGTGCCAGCAGCCAGCTAGCCCGGCCCGGGGAGCCCTCCTACGAGCAGTACTTC.

This clonotype has a count of ten or more. CDR3 sequence: CASSQVEAGRIDEQFF. CDR3 nucleotides: TGTGCCAGCAGCCAAGTGGAGGCAGGGCGTATTGATGAGCAGTTCTTC. This chain connects TRBV4-2 to TRBJ2-1; D tentatively reads TRBD1 or TRBD2 (5 bases each). CDR1 LGHNA and CDR2 YNFKEQ come from the germline V gene. The germline V and J ends were trimmed by 1 base and 8 bases, with 18 bases remaining between them. This CDR3 is 16 amino acids long.

By sample share, this clonotype is medium-sized. The chain recombines TRBV27 with TRBJ1-5; 7 bases line up with TRBD1. The CDR3 is 17 amino acids. CDR1 and CDR2 from the germline V gene are MNHEY and SMNVEV (reference sequence). V gave up 5 bases and J gave up 0 bases; unmatched junction bases: 10. As DNA, the CDR3 is TGTGCCAGCAGTACATGGACAGGACATTATAGCAATCAGCCCCAGCATTTT. It codes for CASSTWTGHYSNQPQHF.

This clonotype was counted ten times or more. This chain uses TRBV12-3 or TRBV12-4 with TRBJ2-3; no firm D call. The CDR3 has 14 residues. The V and J ends lost 4 bases and 3 bases respectively, with 11 bases between them. The CDR3 is CASSSISRTDTQYF. The CDR3 DNA sequence: TGTGCCAGCAGTTCGATTTCCCGGACAGATACGCAGTATTTT.

This clonotype has a count of ten or more. This rearrangement joins TRBV20-1 to TRBJ2-1; 9 positions agree with TRBD2. V lost 4 bases to trimming and J lost 8 bases; unmatched junction nucleotides: 15. The CDR3 runs 16 residues. Germline loops: CDR1 DFQATT, CDR2 SNEGSKA (reference sequence). The CDR3: CSAIGSGSPRGYEQFF. DNA of the CDR3: TGCAGTGCTATCGGTAGCGGGAGTCCTAGGGGTTATGAGCAGTTCTTC.

This clonotype qualifies as medium-sized. The rearrangement uses TRBV5-1 and TRBJ2-7, with TRBD2 matching over 7 bases. Unmatched junction bases numbered 6, after V lost 1 base and J lost 5 bases. This CDR3 contains 14 residues. The germline V gene has CDR1 SGHRS and CDR2 YFSETQ. DNA for the CDR3: TGCGCCAGCAGCTTGCGGGGAGGGGACCACGAGCAGTACTTC. It codes for CASSLRGGDHEQYF.

The table lists this clonotype with many counts. The gene calls are TRBV5-1 and TRBJ1-1; D gene ambiguous. Germline V lookup: CDR1 SGHRS, CDR2 YFSETQ. The CDR3 has 14 amino acids. V dropped 6 bases and J dropped 1 base, with 13 bases sitting between them. In DNA form, the CDR3 reads TGCGCCAGCAAAAGAAGACCCGAGAACACTGAAGCTTTCTTT. Amino acid sequence: CASKRRPENTEAFF.

This clonotype was seen at least ten times. The genes are TRBV20-1 and TRBJ1-3, with D possibly matching TRBD1 (5 bases). Per germline, CDR1 DFQATT and CDR2 SNEGSKA (reference sequence). V dropped 6 bases and J dropped 2 bases, with 14 bases sitting between them. The CDR3 has 14 amino acids. DNA for the CDR3: TGCAGTGCGAGAACAGGAGTAACTGGAAACACCATATATTTT. It encodes CSARTGVTGNTIYF.

This clonotype was found many times. This chain links TRBV7-2 with TRBJ2-2, with 7 positions matching TRBD2. The V and J ends lost 4 bases and 0 bases, in that order; junction bases with no gene match: 8. The CDR3 has 17 amino acids. CDR1 and CDR2 (germline): SGHTA, FQGNSA. CDR3 sequence reads: CASSSRLTSANTGELFF. CDR3 bases: TGTGCCAGCAGCTCCCGCTTAACTAGCGCGAACACCGGGGAGCTGTTTTTT.

This clonotype was counted many times. The rearrangement uses TRBV28 and TRBJ2-3; tentative D call: TRBD1 (6 bases). Germline V gene data show CDR1 as MDHEN and CDR2 as SYDVKM. Trimming took off 3 bases at V and 0 bases at J, with 13 bases between the two ends. This CDR3 contains 16 residues. The CDR3: CASSFTGRTSTDTQYF. The CDR3 bases are TGTGCCAGCAGTTTCACAGGGAGAACTAGCACAGATACGCAGTATTTT.

About this clonotype itself: With a much larger clone just one base away, this may be a read error. V gene TRBV5-1 combines with J gene TRBJ2-6, with D tentatively TRBD1 (5 bases). The germline V gene encodes CDR1 SGHRS and CDR2 YFSETQ. CDR3 size: 15 residues. Written as DNA, the CDR3 is TGCGCCAGCAGCCCTGACCCCTCTGGGGCCAACATCCTGACTTTC. Its translation is CASSPDPSGANILTF.

This clonotype was detected many times. This chain uses TRBV6-5 with TRBJ2-7, with 9 bases matching TRBD1. The CDR3 is 14 amino acids. Germline V gene data show CDR1 as MNHEY and CDR2 as SVGAGI. The V gene end was trimmed by 5 bases and the J gene end by 5 bases; junction bases not matched to a gene: 7. CDR3 amino acids: CASSTRTGAHEQYF. For the CDR3, the DNA is TGTGCCAGCAGTACCCGGACAGGGGCACACGAGCAGTACTTC.

This clonotype has at least ten counts. V gene TRBV5-1 combines with J gene TRBJ2-5, with TRBD2 matching over 10 bases. The CDR3 is made up of 16 amino acids. The junction had 7 bases not matched to a gene; V was cut back by 0 bases and J by 5 bases. Germline V gene sequence: CDR1 SGHRS, CDR2 YFSETQ. The CDR3 protein is CASSLAASGSWETQYF. As DNA, the CDR3 is TGCGCCAGCAGCTTGGCGGCTAGCGGGAGTTGGGAGACCCAGTACTTC.

This clonotype was detected ten times or more. The chain carries TRBV5-1 and TRBJ2-5; D gene unclear. Germline CDR1 SGHRS, CDR2 YFSETQ. This CDR3 has 14 amino acids. Trimming cost V 0 bases and J 2 bases, with 8 bases left between them. The CDR3 reads CASSLARAQETQYF. DNA of the CDR3: TGCGCCAGCAGCTTGGCCCGAGCGCAAGAGACCCAGTACTTC.